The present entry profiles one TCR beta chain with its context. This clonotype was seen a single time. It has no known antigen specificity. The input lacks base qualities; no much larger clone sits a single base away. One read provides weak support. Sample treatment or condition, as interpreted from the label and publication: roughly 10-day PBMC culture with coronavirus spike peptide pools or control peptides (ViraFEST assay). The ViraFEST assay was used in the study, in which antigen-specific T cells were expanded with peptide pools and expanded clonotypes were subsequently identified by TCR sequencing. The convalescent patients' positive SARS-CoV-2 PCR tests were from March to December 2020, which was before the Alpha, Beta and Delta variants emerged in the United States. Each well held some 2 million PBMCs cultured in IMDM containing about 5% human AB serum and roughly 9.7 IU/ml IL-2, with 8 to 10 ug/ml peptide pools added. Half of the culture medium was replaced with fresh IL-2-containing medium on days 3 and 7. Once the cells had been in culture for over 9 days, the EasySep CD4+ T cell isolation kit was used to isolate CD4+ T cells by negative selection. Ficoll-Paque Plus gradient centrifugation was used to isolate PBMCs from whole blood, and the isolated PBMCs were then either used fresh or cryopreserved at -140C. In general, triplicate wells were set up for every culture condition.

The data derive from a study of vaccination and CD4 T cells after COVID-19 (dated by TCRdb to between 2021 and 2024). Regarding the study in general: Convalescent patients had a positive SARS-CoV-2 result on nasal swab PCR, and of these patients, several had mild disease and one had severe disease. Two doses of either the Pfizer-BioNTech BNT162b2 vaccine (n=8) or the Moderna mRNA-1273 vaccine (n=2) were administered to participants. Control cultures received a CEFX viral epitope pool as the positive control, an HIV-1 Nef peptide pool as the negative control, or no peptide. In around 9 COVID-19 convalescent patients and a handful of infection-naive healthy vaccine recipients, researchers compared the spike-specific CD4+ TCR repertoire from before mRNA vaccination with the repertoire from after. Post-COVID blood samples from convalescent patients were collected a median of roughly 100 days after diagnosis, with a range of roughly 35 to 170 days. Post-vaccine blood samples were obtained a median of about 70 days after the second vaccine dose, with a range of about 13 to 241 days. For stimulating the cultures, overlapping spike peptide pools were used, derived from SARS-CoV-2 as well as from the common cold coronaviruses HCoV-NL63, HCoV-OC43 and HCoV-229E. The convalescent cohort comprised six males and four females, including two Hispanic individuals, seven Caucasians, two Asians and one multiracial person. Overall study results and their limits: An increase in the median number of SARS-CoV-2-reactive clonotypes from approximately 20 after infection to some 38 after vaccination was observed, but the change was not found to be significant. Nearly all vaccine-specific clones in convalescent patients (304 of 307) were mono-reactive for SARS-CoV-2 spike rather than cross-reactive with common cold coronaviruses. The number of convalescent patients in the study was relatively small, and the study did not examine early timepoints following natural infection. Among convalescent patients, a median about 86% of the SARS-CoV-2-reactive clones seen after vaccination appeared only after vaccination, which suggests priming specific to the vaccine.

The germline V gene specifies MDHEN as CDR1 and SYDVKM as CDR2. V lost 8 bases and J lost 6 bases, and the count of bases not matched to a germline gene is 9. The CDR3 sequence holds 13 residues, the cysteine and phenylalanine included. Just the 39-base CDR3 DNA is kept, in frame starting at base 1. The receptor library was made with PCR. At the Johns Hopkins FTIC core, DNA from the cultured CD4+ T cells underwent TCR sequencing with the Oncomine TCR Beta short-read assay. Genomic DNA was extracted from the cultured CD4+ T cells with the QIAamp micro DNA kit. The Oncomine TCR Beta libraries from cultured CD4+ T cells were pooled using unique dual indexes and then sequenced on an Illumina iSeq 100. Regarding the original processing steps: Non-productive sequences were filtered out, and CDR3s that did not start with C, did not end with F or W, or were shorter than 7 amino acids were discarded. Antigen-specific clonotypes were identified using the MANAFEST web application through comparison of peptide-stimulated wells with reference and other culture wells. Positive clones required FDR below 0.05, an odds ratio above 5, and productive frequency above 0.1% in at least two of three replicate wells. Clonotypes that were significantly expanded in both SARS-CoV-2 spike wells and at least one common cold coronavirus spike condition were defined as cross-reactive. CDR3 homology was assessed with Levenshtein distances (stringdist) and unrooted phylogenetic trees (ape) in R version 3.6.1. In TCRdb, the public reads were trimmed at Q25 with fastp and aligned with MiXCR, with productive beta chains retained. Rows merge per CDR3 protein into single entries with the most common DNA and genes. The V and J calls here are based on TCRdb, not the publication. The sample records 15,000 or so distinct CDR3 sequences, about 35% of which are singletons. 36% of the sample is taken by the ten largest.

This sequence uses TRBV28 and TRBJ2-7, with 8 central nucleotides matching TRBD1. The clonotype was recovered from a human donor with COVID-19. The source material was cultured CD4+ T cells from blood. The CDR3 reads CASLQAGGSEQYF. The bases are TGTGCCAGCCTCCAGGCAGGGGGCAGCGAGCAGTACTTC.